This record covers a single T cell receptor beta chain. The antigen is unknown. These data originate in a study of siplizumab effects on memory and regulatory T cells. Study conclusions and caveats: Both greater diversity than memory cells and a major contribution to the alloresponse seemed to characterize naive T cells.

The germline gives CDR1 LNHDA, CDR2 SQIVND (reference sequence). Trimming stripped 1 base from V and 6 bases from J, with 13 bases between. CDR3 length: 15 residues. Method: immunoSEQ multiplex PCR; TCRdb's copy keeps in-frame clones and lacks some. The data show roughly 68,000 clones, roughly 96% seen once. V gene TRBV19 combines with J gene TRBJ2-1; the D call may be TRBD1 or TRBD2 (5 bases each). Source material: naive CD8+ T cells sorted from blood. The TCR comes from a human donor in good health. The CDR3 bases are TGTGCCAGTAGTATAGGGCTAGCTCAGGGCAATGAGCAGTTCTTC. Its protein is CASSIGLAQGNEQFF.